A single sample is the source of the 10 T cell receptor beta chains below, sequenced in a study of T cell responses to AZD1222 COVID-19 vaccine. Only in-frame clones appear in the TCRdb table, and some are missing; sequencing was by immunoSEQ multiplex PCR. The profile shows just over 90,000 clones, around 91% of them singletons. The sample was peripheral blood, taken 28 days after the second AZD1222 dose. Every receptor here comes from an adult who received the AZD1222 COVID-19 vaccine.

The V and J genes are TRBV9 and TRBJ1-1; 10 nucleotides align to TRBD1. This CDR3 comprises 14 residues. J gave up 5 bases and V 4 bases, and 5 bases lay outside the gene matches. Germline CDR1 and CDR2: SGDLS and YYNGEE. CDR3 sequence (DNA): TGTGCCAGCAGCAAGACAGGGGGCAAGACTGAAGCTTTCTTT. Its translation: CASSKTGGKTEAFF.

The chain carries TRBV27 and TRBJ1-2; D is perhaps TRBD1 (6 bases). Germline-derived CDR1 and CDR2 are MNHEY and SMNVEV (reference sequence). V gave up 9 bases and J gave up 3 bases, with 20 bases separating them. The CDR3 has 15 amino acids. CDR3 region: CARGASETKYYGYTF. CDR3 nucleotide sequence: TGTGCCAGGGGGGCCAGCGAAACGAAATACTATGGCTACACCTTC.

The chain links TRBV28 to TRBJ1-2; 11 nucleotides line up with TRBD1. With V trimmed by 6 bases and J by 4 bases, 7 bases remained unmatched. The CDR3 has 15 residues. CDR1 and CDR2 (germline): MDHEN, SYDVKM. The DNA of the CDR3 is TGTGCCAGCAGGCGGACAGGGGGCGAGATCTATGGCTACACCTTC. Translation: CASRRTGGEIYGYTF.

The chain joins TRBV2 to TRBJ2-5; D gene ambiguous. This CDR3 has 12 amino acids. Looked up from germline, CDR1 is SNHLY and CDR2 is FYNNEI. Trimming cost V 9 bases and J 0 bases, with 8 bases left between them. DNA for the CDR3: TGTGCCAGTCAAGTGTACCAAGAGACCCAGTACTTC. Translation: CASQVYQETQYF.

The V call is TRBV2, the J call TRBJ1-2; no definite D call. The V end was cut by 4 bases, the J end by 3 bases, with 9 bases between. CDR1 SNHLY and CDR2 FYNNEI come from the germline V gene. The CDR3 runs 13 residues. Written as DNA, the CDR3 is TGTGCCAGCAGTGTTGAGCCCGACTATGGCTACACCTTC. This codes for CASSVEPDYGYTF.

V and J are TRBV7-8 and TRBJ2-7; possibly TRBD2 for D (6 bases). V was trimmed by 4 bases and J by 0 bases, leaving 13 bases between them. This CDR3 region has 15 residues. Germline V lookup: CDR1 SGHVS, CDR2 FQNEAQ. The CDR3 nucleotides are TGTGCCAGCAGCTGGATGCGGGGCCCCTCCTACGAGCAGTACTTC. It translates to CASSWMRGPSYEQYF.

This clone appeared once. This chain uses TRBV4-3 with TRBJ1-3, with a weak D call TRBD1 (5 bases). V was cut by 1 base and J by 4 bases, with 11 bases left in between. The V gene's germline CDR1 is LGHNA and CDR2 YSLEER. The CDR3 has 15 residues. The CDR3 here is CASSQVVGAGNTIYF. Written as DNA, the CDR3 is TGCGCCAGCAGCCAAGTCGTTGGGGCAGGAAACACCATATATTTT.

The V and J genes are TRBV6-5 and TRBJ1-1; 7 nucleotides agree with TRBD1. There are 14 residues in the CDR3. Germline loops: CDR1 MNHEY, CDR2 SVGAGI. After removal of 0 bases from V and 5 bases from J, the junction contained 3 bases not matched to a gene. CDR3: CASSYSQGWTEAFF. CDR3 DNA sequence: TGTGCCAGCAGTTACTCACAGGGGTGGACTGAAGCTTTCTTT.

The gene calls are TRBV1 and TRBJ1-5. TRBV1 constitutes a pseudogene. CDR3 length: 15 residues. This CDR3 reads CTSSQGCIWNQPQHF. CDR3 nucleotides: TGCACCAGCAGCCAAGGGTGCATATGGAATCAGCCCCAGCATTTT.

The V and J genes are TRBV11-2 and TRBJ1-1; TRBD1 is a possible D gene (6 bases). The V gene's germline CDR1 is SGHAT and CDR2 FQNNGV. Trimming cost V 5 bases and J 8 bases, with 9 bases left between them. The CDR3 has 11 residues. The chain's CDR3 is CASSPTGEAFF. The CDR3 bases are TGTGCCAGCAGCCCAACAGGGGAAGCTTTCTTT.